What follows are 32 T cell receptor beta chains derived from one specimen sequenced in a study of blood T cell repertoires in COVID-19. Sequenced by immunoSEQ multiplex PCR; TCRdb stores in-frame clones only, minus some. The data contain roughly 160,000 clones, 80% to 90% of them singletons. Sequenced input: peripheral blood. The receptors come from a woman aged 70-85 years with COVID-19, enrolled during active disease.

This rearrangement joins TRBV6-5 to TRBJ2-7; 8 nucleotides agree with TRBD2. The CDR3 loop spans 15 amino acids. With 7 bases clipped from V and 6 bases from J, the junction kept 14 bases outside the gene matches. Germline CDR1 and CDR2: MNHEY and SVGAGI. CDR3 amino acids: CASNHRAAGLVEQYF. CDR3 nucleotide sequence: TGTGCCAGCAACCACAGGGCAGCGGGACTAGTCGAGCAGTACTTC.

The V and J genes are TRBV6-4 and TRBJ2-3; 8 bases match TRBD1. CDR3 length equals 14 residues. Germline trimming cut 5 bases from V and 2 bases from J; bases unmatched to any gene: 3. Germline V lookup: CDR1 MRHNA, CDR2 SNTAGT. CDR3 sequence reads: CASSRTGPTDTQYF. The DNA for the CDR3 is TGTGCCAGCAGTAGGACAGGGCCCACAGATACGCAGTATTTT.

J is TRBJ1-5 and V is TRBV7-2, with no clear D. Germline V gene sequence: CDR1 SGHTA, CDR2 FQGNSA. The CDR3 contains 14 residues. The V gene lost 10 bases and the J gene lost 0 bases, with 13 bases spanning the gap. The DNA for the CDR3 is TGTGCCACCGGCGGGCCGTATAGCAATCAGCCCCAGCATTTT. It encodes CATGGPYSNQPQHF.

This chain links TRBV30 with TRBJ1-2; D is uncertain. V lost 2 bases, J lost 4 bases, and 11 bases lay in between. This CDR3 region has 13 residues. The germline gives CDR1 GTSNPN, CDR2 SVGIG (reference sequence). For the CDR3, the DNA is TGTGCCTGGAGTAGAAAGGGAGGCTATGGCTACACCTTC. Translation gives CAWSRKGGYGYTF. Full variable domain (remainder filled in from reference TRBV30 and TRBJ1-2): SQTIHQWPATLVQPVGSPLSLECTVEGTSNPNLYWYRQAAGRGLQLLFYSVGIGQISSEVPQNLSASRPQDRQFILSSKKLLLSDSGFYLCAWSRKGGYGYTFGSGTRLTVV.

This sequence joins TRBV11-2 and TRBJ2-3, with a tentative D call TRBD2 (6 bases). Trimming shortened V by 5 bases and J by 11 bases, and 14 bases separated the two germline ends. There are 12 residues in the CDR3. Germline lookup yields CDR1 SGHAT and CDR2 FQNNGV. The CDR3 is CASSLGTPQQYF. The CDR3 DNA reads TGTGCCAGCAGCCTCGGGACTCCCCAGCAGTATTTT.

This sequence joins TRBV19 and TRBJ2-1, with 7 bases identical to TRBD2. The CDR3 runs to 16 residues. Germline lookup yields CDR1 LNHDA and CDR2 SQIVND (reference sequence). J gave up 3 bases and V 1 base, and 6 bases lay outside the gene matches. Written as DNA, the CDR3 is TGTGCCAGTAGTATAGGGGCCAGCGGGGACTACAATGAGCAGTTCTTC. Amino acids: CASSIGASGDYNEQFF.

The sample holds one count of this clone. V usage is TRBV28 and J usage is TRBJ1-3; 7 bases map to TRBD1. Trimming at V came to 3 bases and at J to 4 bases, leaving 12 bases not matched to a gene. Germline loops: CDR1 MDHEN, CDR2 SYDVKM. This CDR3 has 17 residues. Written as DNA, the CDR3 is TGTGCCAGCAGTTTGCCACAAGGGGGCGAGTCGGGAAACACCATATATTTT. Amino acids: CASSLPQGGESGNTIYF.

J is TRBJ2-1 and V is TRBV6-2 or TRBV6-3, with unresolved D. The ends were cut back, 6 bases at V and 4 bases at J, with 7 bases in the middle. Germline V gene sequence: CDR1 MNHEY, CDR2 SVGEGT. This CDR3 has 12 residues. CDR3 sequence (DNA): TGTGCCAGCAGCCCTCAGTACAATGAGCAGTTCTTC. This gives the protein CASSPQYNEQFF.

J is TRBJ1-2 and V is TRBV27, with D possibly TRBD1 on 6 matching bases. The CDR3 is 13 amino acids. The germline gives CDR1 MNHEY, CDR2 SMNVEV (reference sequence). Trimming shortened V by 3 bases and J by 6 bases, and 11 bases separated the two germline ends. CDR3 coding DNA: TGTGCCAGCAGTTTTGGACCAGGGGATGGCTACACCTTC. This translates into CASSFGPGDGYTF.

The chain employs TRBV24-1 and TRBJ2-3, with 12 bases fitting TRBD2. The CDR3 sequence is 20 residues long. With 3 bases clipped from V and 1 base from J, the junction kept 13 bases outside the gene matches. Germline CDR1 and CDR2: KGHDR and SFDVKD. CDR3 DNA sequence: TGTGCCACCAGTGATACCGCTCTAGCGGGGGGGCTTTTTGGCACAGATACGCAGTATTTT. It codes for CATSDTALAGGLFGTDTQYF.

The CDR3 is CASSGGLAGGLEQFF. DNA of the CDR3: TGTGCCAGCAGTGGTGGACTAGCGGGGGGTCTTGAGCAGTTCTTC. The chain combines TRBV28 with TRBJ2-1; 14 bases match TRBD2. The germline V gene has CDR1 MDHEN and CDR2 SYDVKM. This CDR3 has 15 residues. V lost 5 bases and J lost 9; bases outside the gene matches: 6.

This sequence joins TRBV2 and TRBJ1-5, with D possibly being TRBD1 (6 bases). Germline V CDR1 and CDR2: SNHLY, FYNNEI. V was pared by 1 base and J by 0 bases, with 16 bases between. The CDR3 loop spans 18 amino acids. The CDR3 is CASSEVGQNLNSNQPQHF. The CDR3 nucleotides are TGTGCCAGCAGTGAAGTTGGACAGAACCTTAATAGCAATCAGCCCCAGCATTTT.

The V gene is TRBV9, the J gene TRBJ2-6; D uncertain. Germline CDR1 SGDLS, CDR2 YYNGEE. The CDR3 spans 17 residues. V shed 0 bases and J shed 0 bases, with 10 bases lying between them. The CDR3 region has the DNA TGTGCCAGCAGCGTAGAACCCCTATTCTCTGGGGCCAACGTCCTGACTTTC. It translates to CASSVEPLFSGANVLTF.

The rearrangement uses TRBV7-9 and TRBJ1-3; tentative D call: TRBD1 (6 bases). The CDR3 covers 18 residues. V lost 1 base to trimming and J lost 0 bases, with 16 bases between them. The germline CDR1 and CDR2 sequences are SEHNR and FQNEAQ (reference sequence). CDR3 sequence (DNA): TGTGCCAGCAGCTTAGGCAGGGTACAGGGCGTCTCTGGAAACACCATATATTTT. The encoded protein is CASSLGRVQGVSGNTIYF.

The chain has TRBV29-1 and TRBJ2-5; no clear D gene. This CDR3 contains 11 residues. V was clipped by 4 bases and J by 2 bases, with 5 bases between them. Germline V gene lookup returns CDR1 SQVTM and CDR2 ANQGSEA. The CDR3 is CSVAQQETQYF. In DNA, the CDR3 is TGCAGCGTTGCTCAGCAAGAGACCCAGTACTTC.

A remark on this clone: A read error is likely, as this CDR3 ends without the conserved phenylalanine or tryptophan. The chain employs TRBV18 and TRBJ1-2; 11 positions match TRBD1. This CDR3 has 17 residues. Germline V gene lookup returns CDR1 KGHSH and CDR2 LQKENI. Losses at the gene ends were 4 bases for V and 4 bases for J; bases not matched to a gene: 11. The CDR3 loop is CASSQAPRTGGFYGYTL. The CDR3 DNA reads TGTGCCAGCTCACAGGCCCCTAGGACAGGGGGCTTCTATGGCTACACCCTC.

The rearrangement joins TRBV28 to TRBJ1-4; D unresolved. The CDR3 is 14 amino acids. CDR1 is MDHEN, CDR2 SYDVKM, per germline. The V end was cut by 2 bases, the J end by 5 bases, with 9 bases between. The DNA of the CDR3 is TGTGCCAGCAGTTTACCGGGTCAGAATGAAAAACTGTTTTTT. It codes for CASSLPGQNEKLFF.

This chain links TRBV30 with TRBJ1-2, with D perhaps matching TRBD1 (5 bases). Germline V gene sequence: CDR1 GTSNPN, CDR2 SVGIG (reference sequence). The length of the CDR3 is 12 residues. Trimming shortened V by 0 bases and J by 9 bases, and 11 bases separated the two germline ends. The CDR3 DNA reads as TGTGCCTGGAGTGTACAGGTGGAGCGCTACACCTTC. It specifies CAWSVQVERYTF.

The chain joins TRBV15 to TRBJ2-5; the D gene is possibly TRBD2 (6 bases). V lost 0 bases and J lost 6, with 11 bases in between. This CDR3 region has 14 residues. Germline V CDR1 and CDR2: LNHNV, YYDKDF (reference sequence). The CDR3 region has the DNA TGTGCCACCAGCAGAGATGGGCGGGGTCAGACCCAGTACTTC. Encoded protein: CATSRDGRGQTQYF.

This clone was seen only once. This chain connects TRBV5-1 to TRBJ2-2, with a weak D call TRBD2 (7 bases). CDR1 and CDR2 from the germline V gene are SGHRS and YFSETQ. The V end was cut by 3 bases, the J end by 5 bases, with 20 bases between. There are 17 residues in the CDR3. The CDR3 is CASSSSLGGGQTGELFF. CDR3 in DNA: TGCGCCAGCAGCTCCTCCCTAGGGGGGGGGCAGACCGGGGAGCTGTTTTTT.

The chain joins TRBV10-3 to TRBJ1-2; 8 nucleotides line up with TRBD1. After removal of 10 bases from V and 3 bases from J, the junction contained 10 bases not matched to a gene. In germline, CDR1 is ENHRY, CDR2 SYGVKD. The CDR3 spans 14 residues. Here the CDR3 DNA reads TGTGCCACCGCGACAGGGGCTCTATACTATGGCTACACCTTC. Amino acids: CATATGALYYGYTF.

The chain links TRBV3-1 (or the pseudogene TRBV3-2) to TRBJ2-1; a weak D match, TRBD2 (6 bases). The V end was cut by 4 bases, the J end by 7 bases, with 11 bases between. Germline lookup yields CDR1 LGHDT and CDR2 YNNKEL (reference sequence). The length of the CDR3 is 13 residues. CDR3 in DNA: TGTGCCAGCAGCCGAGGAGGGGCAAATGAGCAGTTCTTC. It translates to CASSRGGANEQFF.

The CDR3 here is CAWNKRMLGTEAFF. The CDR3, as DNA: TGTGCCTGGAATAAGCGAATGCTAGGAACTGAAGCTTTCTTT. The chain recombines TRBV30 with TRBJ1-1; D ambiguous. Trimming took 4 bases from V and 5 from J, leaving 17 bases between them. The CDR3 totals 14 residues. Germline V lookup: CDR1 GTSNPN, CDR2 SVGIG (reference sequence).

The V call is TRBV5-1, the J call TRBJ1-2, with D maybe TRBD1 (5 bases). Germline-derived CDR1 and CDR2 are SGHRS and YFSETQ. This CDR3 is built from 13 residues. Trimming cost V 4 bases and J 5 bases, with 12 bases left between them. As DNA, the CDR3 is TGCGCCAGCAGCATGTCCGGGGGGTATGGCTACACCTTC. Its protein is CASSMSGGYGYTF. The full variable domain, in which reference TRBV5-1 and TRBJ1-2 provide the parts outside the CDR3, is KAGVTQTPRYLIKTRGQQVTLSCSPISGHRSVSWYQQTPGQGLQFLFEYFSETQRNKGNFPGRFSGRQFSNSRSEMNVSTLELGDSALYLCASSMSGGYGYTFGSGTRLTVV.

The V and J genes are TRBV7-9 and TRBJ2-1; 13 bases agree with TRBD2. The trim removed 3 bases at V and 4 bases at J, leaving 0 bases unmatched. The germline V gene encodes CDR1 SEHNR and CDR2 FQNEAQ (reference sequence). The CDR3 runs to 15 residues. CDR3 sequence: CASSLTSGGYNEQFF. Written as DNA, the CDR3 is TGTGCCAGCAGCTTGACTAGCGGGGGGTACAATGAGCAGTTCTTC.

This sequence joins TRBV7-2 and TRBJ2-7; D may be TRBD1 (5 bases). Trimming stripped 5 bases from V and 7 bases from J, with 30 bases between. The CDR3 contains 18 residues. Germline lookup yields CDR1 SGHTA and CDR2 FQGNSA. The CDR3 protein is CASSPYSQFFGAGPEQYF. In DNA form, the CDR3 reads TGTGCCAGCAGCCCGTACTCGCAGTTCTTTGGGGCAGGTCCGGAGCAGTACTTC.

The genes are TRBV5-5 and TRBJ2-1; tentative D call: TRBD1 (5 bases). V was cut by 6 bases and J by 4 bases, with 11 bases left in between. Germline V gives CDR1 SGHKS, CDR2 YYEKEE (reference sequence). CDR3 length: 13 amino acids. The CDR3 region is CASMPDSYNEQFF. In DNA form, the CDR3 reads TGTGCCAGCATGCCCGACAGTTACAATGAGCAGTTCTTC.

The CDR3 is CASSFIAGVETQYF. Written as DNA, the CDR3 is TGCGCCAGCAGCTTCATAGCGGGGGTGGAGACCCAGTACTTC. The chain employs TRBV5-1 and TRBJ2-5; the match to TRBD2 covers 9 bases. Germline trimming cut 2 bases from V and 5 bases from J; bases unmatched to any gene: 4. Germline V gene lookup returns CDR1 SGHRS and CDR2 YFSETQ. The CDR3 loop spans 14 amino acids.

The chain carries TRBV4-1 and TRBJ2-5, with 8 bases that match TRBD1. The V gene end was trimmed by 4 bases and the J gene end by 2 bases; junction bases not matched to a gene: 6. Per the germline V gene, CDR1 is MGHRA and CDR2 is YSYEKL. The CDR3 contains 15 residues. Here the CDR3 reads CASSPSGGPQETQYF. The CDR3 DNA follows: TGCGCCAGCAGCCCCTCAGGGGGCCCTCAAGAGACCCAGTACTTC.

The genes are TRBV6-6 and TRBJ1-3; possibly TRBD1 for D (6 bases). Germline V gives CDR1 MNHNY, CDR2 SVGAGI (reference sequence). V lost 10 bases and J 2 bases, leaving 15 bases between the germline ends. This CDR3 has 14 amino acids. The CDR3 DNA sequence: TGTGCCACTGCGCTTAACAGGGCTGGAAACACCATATATTTT. It codes for CATALNRAGNTIYF.

This chain joins TRBV10-3 and TRBJ1-1; D unclear. This CDR3 has 13 residues. Between the trimmed V and J ends, which lost 2 bases and 3 bases, there was a span of 7 bases. Looked up from germline, CDR1 is ENHRY and CDR2 is SYGVKD. Here the CDR3 reads CAISEKQYTEAFF. In DNA, the CDR3 is TGTGCCATCAGTGAGAAACAGTACACTGAAGCTTTCTTT.

Here the CDR3 DNA reads TGTGCCACCAGCAGAGACCAATTTGTCGGGAGGGGCGGCTACACCTTC. Amino acid sequence: CATSRDQFVGRGGYTF. The J gene is TRBJ1-2, the V gene TRBV15, with D tentatively TRBD1 (5 bases). The length of the CDR3 is 16 residues. The ends were cut back, 0 bases at V and 8 bases at J, with 19 bases in the middle. Per the germline V gene, CDR1 is LNHNV and CDR2 is YYDKDF (reference sequence).